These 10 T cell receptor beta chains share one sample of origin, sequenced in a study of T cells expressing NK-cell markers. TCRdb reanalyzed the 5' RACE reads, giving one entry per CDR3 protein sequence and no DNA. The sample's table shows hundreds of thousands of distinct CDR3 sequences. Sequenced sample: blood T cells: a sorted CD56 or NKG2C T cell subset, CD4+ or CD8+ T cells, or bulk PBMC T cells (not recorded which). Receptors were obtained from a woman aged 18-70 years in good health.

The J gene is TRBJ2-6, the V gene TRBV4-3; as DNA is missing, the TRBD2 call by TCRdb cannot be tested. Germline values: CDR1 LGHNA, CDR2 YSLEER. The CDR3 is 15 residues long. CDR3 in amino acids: CASSQGTAGANVLTF.

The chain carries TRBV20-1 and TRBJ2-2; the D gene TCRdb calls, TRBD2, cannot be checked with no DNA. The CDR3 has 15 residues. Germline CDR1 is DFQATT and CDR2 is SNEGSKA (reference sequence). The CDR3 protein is CSSNPGLAATGELFF.

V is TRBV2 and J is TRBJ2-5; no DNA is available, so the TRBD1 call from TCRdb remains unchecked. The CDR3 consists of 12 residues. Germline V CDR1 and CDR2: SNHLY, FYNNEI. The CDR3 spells CASSGTQKTQYF.

The CDR3 spells CASMDGTGNTEAFF. The chain joins TRBV5-1 to TRBJ1-1; TCRdb calls TRBD1, which cannot be checked without DNA. CDR1 and CDR2 from the germline V gene are SGHRS and YFSETQ. This CDR3 is 14 amino acids long.

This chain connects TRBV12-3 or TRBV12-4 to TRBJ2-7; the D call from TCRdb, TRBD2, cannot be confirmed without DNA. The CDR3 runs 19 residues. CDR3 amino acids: CASSPRTSGRRVLTYEQYF.

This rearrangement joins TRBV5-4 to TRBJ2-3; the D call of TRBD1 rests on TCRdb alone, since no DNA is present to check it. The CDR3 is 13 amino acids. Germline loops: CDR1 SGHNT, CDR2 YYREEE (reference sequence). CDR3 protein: CASSSPGQGTQYF.

The CDR3 protein is CASSQGGVSHETQYF. This sequence joins TRBV3-1 and TRBJ2-5. This CDR3 has 15 amino acids. Germline V gene sequence: CDR1 LGHDT, CDR2 YNNKEL (reference sequence).

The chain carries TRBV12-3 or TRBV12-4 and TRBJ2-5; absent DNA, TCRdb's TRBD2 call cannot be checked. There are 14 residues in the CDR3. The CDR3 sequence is CASSLALGGQAQYF.

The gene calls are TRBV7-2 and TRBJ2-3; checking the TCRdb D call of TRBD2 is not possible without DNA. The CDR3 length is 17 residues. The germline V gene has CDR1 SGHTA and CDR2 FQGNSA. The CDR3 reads CASSLTGGGVQADTQYF.

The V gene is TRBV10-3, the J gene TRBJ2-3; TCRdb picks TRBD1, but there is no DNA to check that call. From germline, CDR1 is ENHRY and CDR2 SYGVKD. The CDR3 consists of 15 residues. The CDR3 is CAISPGTGATDTQYF.